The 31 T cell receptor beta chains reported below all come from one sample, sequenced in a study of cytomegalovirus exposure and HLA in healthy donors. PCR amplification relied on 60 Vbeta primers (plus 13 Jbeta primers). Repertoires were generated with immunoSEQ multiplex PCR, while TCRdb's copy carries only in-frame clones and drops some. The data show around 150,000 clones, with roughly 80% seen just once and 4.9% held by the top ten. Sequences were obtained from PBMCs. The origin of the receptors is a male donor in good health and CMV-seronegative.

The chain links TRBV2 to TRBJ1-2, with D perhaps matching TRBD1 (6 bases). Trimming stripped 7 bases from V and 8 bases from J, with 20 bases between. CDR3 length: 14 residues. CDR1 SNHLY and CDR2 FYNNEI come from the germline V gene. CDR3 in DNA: TGTGCCAGCAAGGGTAACACAGGGACTAGGGGCTACACCTTC. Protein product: CASKGNTGTRGYTF.

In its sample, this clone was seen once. This chain's CDR3 is CASSFSQGLHEQYF. In DNA, the CDR3 is TGTGCCAGCAGCTTTTCACAGGGGCTCCACGAGCAGTACTTC. The genes are TRBV5-4 and TRBJ2-7, with 7 nucleotides matching TRBD1. Germline V gives CDR1 SGHNT, CDR2 YYREEE (reference sequence). CDR3 length: 14 residues. The trim removed 2 bases at V and 5 bases at J, leaving 7 bases unmatched. Variable domain in full (rest from reference TRBV5-4 and TRBJ2-7): ETGVTQSPTHLIKTRGQQVTLRCSSQSGHNTVSWYQQALGQGPQFIFQYYREEENGRGNFPPRFSGLQFPNYSSELNVNALELDDSALYLCASSFSQGLHEQYFGPGTRLTVT.

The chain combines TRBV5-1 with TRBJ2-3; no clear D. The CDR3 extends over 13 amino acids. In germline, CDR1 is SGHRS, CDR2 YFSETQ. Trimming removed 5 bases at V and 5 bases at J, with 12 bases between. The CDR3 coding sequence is TGCGCCAGCAGTTTTACTTCGCGAGATACGCAGTATTTT. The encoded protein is CASSFTSRDTQYF.

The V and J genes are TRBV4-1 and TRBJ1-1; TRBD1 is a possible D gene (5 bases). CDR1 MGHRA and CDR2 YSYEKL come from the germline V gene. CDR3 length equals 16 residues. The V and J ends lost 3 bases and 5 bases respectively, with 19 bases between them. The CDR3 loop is CASSQTLTALRTEAFF. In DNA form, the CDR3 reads TGCGCCAGCAGCCAGACCCTGACAGCCTTGAGGACTGAAGCTTTCTTT.

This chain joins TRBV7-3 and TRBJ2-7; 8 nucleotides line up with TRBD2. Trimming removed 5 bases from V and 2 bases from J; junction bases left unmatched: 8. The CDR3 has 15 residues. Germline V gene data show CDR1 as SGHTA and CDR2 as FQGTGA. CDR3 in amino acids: CASSPNQAGAYEQYF. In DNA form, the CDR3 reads TGTGCCAGCAGCCCGAACCAAGCGGGGGCCTACGAGCAGTACTTC.

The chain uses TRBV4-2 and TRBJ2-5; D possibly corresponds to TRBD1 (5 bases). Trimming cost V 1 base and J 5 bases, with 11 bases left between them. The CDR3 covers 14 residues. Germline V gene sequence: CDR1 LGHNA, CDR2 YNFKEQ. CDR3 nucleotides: TGTGCCAGCAGCCAAGTAGGGGCTAGTGAGACCCAGTACTTC. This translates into CASSQVGASETQYF.

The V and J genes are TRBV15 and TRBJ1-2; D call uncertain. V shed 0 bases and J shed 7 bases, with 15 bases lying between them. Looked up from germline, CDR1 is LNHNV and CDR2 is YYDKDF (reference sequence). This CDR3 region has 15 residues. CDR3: CATSRDRDSGFGYTF. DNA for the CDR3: TGTGCCACCAGCAGAGATAGGGATTCGGGGTTTGGCTACACCTTC.

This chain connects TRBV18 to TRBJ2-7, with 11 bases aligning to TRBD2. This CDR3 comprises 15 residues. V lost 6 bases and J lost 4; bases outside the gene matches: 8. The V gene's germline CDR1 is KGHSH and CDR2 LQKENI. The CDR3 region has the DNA TGTGCCAGCTCTCCCCCGGGACTAGCGGTTTACGAGCAGTACTTC. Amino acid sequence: CASSPPGLAVYEQYF.

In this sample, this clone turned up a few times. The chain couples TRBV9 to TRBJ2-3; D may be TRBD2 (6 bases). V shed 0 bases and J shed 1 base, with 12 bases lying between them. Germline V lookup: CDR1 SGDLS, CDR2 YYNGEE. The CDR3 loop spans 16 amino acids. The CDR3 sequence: CASSVGVGGGTDTQYF. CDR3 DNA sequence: TGTGCCAGCAGCGTAGGGGTGGGAGGCGGCACAGATACGCAGTATTTT.

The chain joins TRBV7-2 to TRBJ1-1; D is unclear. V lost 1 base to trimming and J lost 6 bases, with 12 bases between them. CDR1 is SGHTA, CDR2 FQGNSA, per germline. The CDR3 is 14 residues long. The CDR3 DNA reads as TGTGCCAGCAGCTTAGTTCGTACAGCACCTGAAGCTTTCTTT. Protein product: CASSLVRTAPEAFF.

CDR3 sequence reads: CASSQAPSGGYEQYF. The CDR3 DNA reads TGCGCCAGCAGCCAAGCGCCTAGCGGGGGTTACGAGCAGTACTTC. The chain has TRBV4-1 and TRBJ2-5; 10 nucleotides agree with TRBD2. The better agreement between TRBJ2-7 and the DNA end casts doubt on the J call. Germline-derived CDR1 and CDR2 are MGHRA and YSYEKL. The CDR3 is made up of 15 amino acids.

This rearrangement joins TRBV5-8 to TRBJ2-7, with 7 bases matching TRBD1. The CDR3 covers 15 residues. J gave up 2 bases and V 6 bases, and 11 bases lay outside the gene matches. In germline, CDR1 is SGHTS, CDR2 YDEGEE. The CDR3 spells CASTSLGQATYEQYF. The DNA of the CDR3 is TGTGCCAGCACCAGTTTAGGACAGGCGACCTACGAGCAGTACTTC. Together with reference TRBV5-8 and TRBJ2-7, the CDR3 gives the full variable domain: EAGVTQSPTHLIKTRGQQATLRCSPISGHTSVYWYQQALGLGLQFLLWYDEGEERNRGNFPPRFSGRQFPNYSSELNVNALELEDSALYLCASTSLGQATYEQYFGPGTRLTVT.

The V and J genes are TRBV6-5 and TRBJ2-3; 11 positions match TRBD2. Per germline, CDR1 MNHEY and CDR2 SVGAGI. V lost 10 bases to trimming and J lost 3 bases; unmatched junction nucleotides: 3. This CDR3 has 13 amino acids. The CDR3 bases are TGTGCCATCAGGACTAGCGGGACAGATACGCAGTATTTT. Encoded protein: CAIRTSGTDTQYF.

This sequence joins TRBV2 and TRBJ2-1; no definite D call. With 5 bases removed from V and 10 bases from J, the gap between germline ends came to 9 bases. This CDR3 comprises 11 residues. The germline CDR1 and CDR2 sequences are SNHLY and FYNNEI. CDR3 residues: CASSPFREQFF. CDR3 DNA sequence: TGTGCCAGCAGTCCCTTCCGGGAGCAGTTCTTC. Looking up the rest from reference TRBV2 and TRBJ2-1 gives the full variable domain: EPEVTQTPSHQVTQMGQEVILRCVPISNHLYFYWYRQILGQKVEFLVSFYNNEISEKSEIFDDQFSVERPDGSNFTLKIRSTKLEDSAMYFCASSPFREQFFGPGTRLTVL.

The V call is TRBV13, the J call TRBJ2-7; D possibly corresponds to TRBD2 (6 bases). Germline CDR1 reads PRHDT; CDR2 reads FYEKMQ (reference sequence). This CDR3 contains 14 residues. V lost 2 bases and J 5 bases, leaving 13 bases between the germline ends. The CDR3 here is CASSLSGRAHEQYF. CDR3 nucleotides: TGTGCCAGCAGCTTAAGCGGGCGGGCTCACGAGCAGTACTTC.

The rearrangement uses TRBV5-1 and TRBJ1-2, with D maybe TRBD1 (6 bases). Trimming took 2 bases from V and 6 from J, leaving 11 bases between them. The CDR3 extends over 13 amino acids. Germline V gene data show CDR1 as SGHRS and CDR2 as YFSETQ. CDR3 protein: CASSLGGADGYTF. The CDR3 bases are TGCGCCAGCAGCTTAGGGGGGGCTGATGGCTACACCTTC.

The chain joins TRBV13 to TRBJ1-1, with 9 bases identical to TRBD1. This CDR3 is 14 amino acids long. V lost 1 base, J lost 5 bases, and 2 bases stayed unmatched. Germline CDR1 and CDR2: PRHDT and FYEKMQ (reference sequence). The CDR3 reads CASSLADRGTEAFF. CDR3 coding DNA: TGTGCCAGCAGCTTAGCTGACAGGGGGACTGAAGCTTTCTTT.

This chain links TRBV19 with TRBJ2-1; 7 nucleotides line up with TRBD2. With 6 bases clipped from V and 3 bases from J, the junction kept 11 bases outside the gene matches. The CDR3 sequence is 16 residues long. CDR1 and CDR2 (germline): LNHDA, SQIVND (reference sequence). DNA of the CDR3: TGTGCCAGTAGCCTCGATTTAGCGGGCGTCTACAATGAGCAGTTCTTC. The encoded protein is CASSLDLAGVYNEQFF.

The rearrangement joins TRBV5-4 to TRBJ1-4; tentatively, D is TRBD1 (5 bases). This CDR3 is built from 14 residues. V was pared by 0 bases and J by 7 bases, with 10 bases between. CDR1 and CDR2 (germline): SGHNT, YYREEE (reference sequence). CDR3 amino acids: CASSLGGRREKLFF. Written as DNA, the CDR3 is TGTGCCAGCAGCTTGGGGGGGAGGCGTGAAAAACTGTTTTTT. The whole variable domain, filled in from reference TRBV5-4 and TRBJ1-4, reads ETGVTQSPTHLIKTRGQQVTLRCSSQSGHNTVSWYQQALGQGPQFIFQYYREEENGRGNFPPRFSGLQFPNYSSELNVNALELDDSALYLCASSLGGRREKLFFGSGTQLSVL.

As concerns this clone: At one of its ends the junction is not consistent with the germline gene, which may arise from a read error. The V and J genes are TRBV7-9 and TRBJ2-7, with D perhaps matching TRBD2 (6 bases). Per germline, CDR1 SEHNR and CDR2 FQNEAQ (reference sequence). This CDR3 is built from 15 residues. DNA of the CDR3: TGTTCCAGCAGTTCAATGCGGGAAAGCTCCTACGAGCAGTACTTC. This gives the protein CSSSSMRESSYEQYF.

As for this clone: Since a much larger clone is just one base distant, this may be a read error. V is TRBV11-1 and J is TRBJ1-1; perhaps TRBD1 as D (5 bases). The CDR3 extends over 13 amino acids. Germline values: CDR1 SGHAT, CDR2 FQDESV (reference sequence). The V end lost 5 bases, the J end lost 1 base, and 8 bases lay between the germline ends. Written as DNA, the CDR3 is TGTGCCAGCAGCCCCACAGGGAACACTGAAGCTTTCTTT. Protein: CASSPTGNTEAFF.

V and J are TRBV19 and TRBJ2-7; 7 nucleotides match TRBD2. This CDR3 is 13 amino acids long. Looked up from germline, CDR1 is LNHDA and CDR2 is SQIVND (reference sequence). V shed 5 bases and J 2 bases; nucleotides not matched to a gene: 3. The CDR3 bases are TGTGCCAGTAGTGCTAGCGGAGCCTACGAGCAGTACTTC. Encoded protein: CASSASGAYEQYF.

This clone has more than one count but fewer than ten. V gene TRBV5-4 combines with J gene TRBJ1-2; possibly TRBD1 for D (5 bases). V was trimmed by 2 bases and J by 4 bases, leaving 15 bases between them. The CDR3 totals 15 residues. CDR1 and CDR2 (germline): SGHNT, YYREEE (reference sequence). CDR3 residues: CASSFPDKTPYGYTF. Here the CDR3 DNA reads TGTGCCAGCAGCTTTCCGGACAAGACTCCCTATGGCTACACCTTC.

DNA of the CDR3: TGTGCCAGCAGGGAGGGTTCGGGCACTGAAGCTTTCTTT. Translation: CASREGSGTEAFF. V and J are TRBV6-5 and TRBJ1-1; D remains unclear. This CDR3 spans 13 amino acids. Trimming left V 6 bases short and J 4 bases short, with 12 bases between. In germline, CDR1 is MNHEY, CDR2 SVGAGI.

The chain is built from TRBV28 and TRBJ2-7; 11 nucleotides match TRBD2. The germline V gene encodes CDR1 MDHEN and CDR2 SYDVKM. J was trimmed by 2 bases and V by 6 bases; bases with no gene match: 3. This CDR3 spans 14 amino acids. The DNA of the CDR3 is TGTGCCAGCAGCAGACTAGCGGGGACCTACGAGCAGTACTTC. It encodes CASSRLAGTYEQYF.

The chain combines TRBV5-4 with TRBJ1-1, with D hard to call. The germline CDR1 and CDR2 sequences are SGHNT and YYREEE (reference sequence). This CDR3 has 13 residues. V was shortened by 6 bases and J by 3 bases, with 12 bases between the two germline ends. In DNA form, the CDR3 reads TGTGCCAGCATGCGAGGCTCGGACACTGAAGCTTTCTTT. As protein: CASMRGSDTEAFF.

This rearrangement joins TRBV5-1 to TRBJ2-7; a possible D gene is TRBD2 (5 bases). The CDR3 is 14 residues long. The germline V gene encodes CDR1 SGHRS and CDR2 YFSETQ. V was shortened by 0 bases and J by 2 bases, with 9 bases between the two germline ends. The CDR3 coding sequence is TGCGCCAGCAGCTTGGCGATCGGGGCCTACGAGCAGTACTTC. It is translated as CASSLAIGAYEQYF. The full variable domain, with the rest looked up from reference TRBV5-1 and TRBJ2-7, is KAGVTQTPRYLIKTRGQQVTLSCSPISGHRSVSWYQQTPGQGLQFLFEYFSETQRNKGNFPGRFSGRQFSNSRSEMNVSTLELGDSALYLCASSLAIGAYEQYFGPGTRLTVT.

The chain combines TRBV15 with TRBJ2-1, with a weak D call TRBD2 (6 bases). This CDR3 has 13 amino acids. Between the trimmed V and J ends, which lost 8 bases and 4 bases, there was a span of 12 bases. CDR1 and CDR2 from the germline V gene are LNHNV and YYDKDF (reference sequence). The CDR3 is CATQEGRYNEQFF. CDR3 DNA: TGTGCCACCCAGGAGGGCAGGTACAATGAGCAGTTCTTC.

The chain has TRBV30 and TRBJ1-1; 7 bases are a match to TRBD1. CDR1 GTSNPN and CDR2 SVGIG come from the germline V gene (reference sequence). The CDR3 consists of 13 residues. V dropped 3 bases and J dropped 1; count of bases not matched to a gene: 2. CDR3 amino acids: CAWRKGANTEAFF. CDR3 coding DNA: TGTGCCTGGAGGAAGGGGGCGAACACTGAAGCTTTCTTT.

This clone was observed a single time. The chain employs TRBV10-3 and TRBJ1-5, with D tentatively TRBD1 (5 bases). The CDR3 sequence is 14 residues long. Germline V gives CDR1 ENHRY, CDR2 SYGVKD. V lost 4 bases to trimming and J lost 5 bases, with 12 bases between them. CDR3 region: CAISGGGVYQPQHF. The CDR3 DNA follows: TGTGCCATCAGTGGAGGAGGGGTTTATCAGCCCCAGCATTTT.

The CDR3 nucleotides are TGTGCCAGTACCGCCCGGGGTACGCAGTATTTT. The encoded protein is CASTARGTQYF. The chain carries TRBV19 and TRBJ2-3; maybe TRBD2 (5 bases). With 7 bases removed from V and 8 bases from J, the gap between germline ends came to 10 bases. Germline loops: CDR1 LNHDA, CDR2 SQIVND (reference sequence). This CDR3 is 11 amino acids long. Filled out from reference TRBV19 and TRBJ2-3, the complete variable domain reads DGGITQSPKYLFRKEGQNVTLSCEQNLNHDAMYWYRQDPGQGLRLIYYSQIVNDFQKGDIAEGYSVSREKKESFPLTVTSAQKNPTAFYLCASTARGTQYFGPGTRLTVL.